Described below is a single TCR beta chain sequence and its context. This sample was included in a study of blood T cell repertoires in COVID-19. About the study: Samples came from the United States, Italy and Spain, spanning acute and convalescent COVID-19.

The CDR3 covers 13 residues. Germline V lookup: CDR1 MNHEY, CDR2 SMNVEV (reference sequence). Trimming at V came to 5 bases and at J to 5 bases, leaving 6 bases not matched to a gene. In the authors' workflow: Quantification of nucleated cells was approximated via reference gene primer amplification. Assay: immunoSEQ multiplex PCR; the TCRdb copy retains only in-frame clones and omits some. V and J calls and clone size come straight from that table; D and trimming were deduced from the DNA. The repertoire consists of 62,000 or so clones, with around 80% occurring once and the leading ten covering around 4%. The participants were between roughly 18 and 100 years old and came from under 25 US areas.

The chain links TRBV27 to TRBJ2-7; 7 positions match TRBD1. This receptor was identified in a middle-aged woman with acute COVID-19. Sequencing was done on a sample of PBMCs or T cells enriched from blood (not recorded which). CDR3 region: CASSHRTGHEQYF. CDR3 bases: TGTGCCAGCAGTCACCGGACAGGACACGAGCAGTACTTC.